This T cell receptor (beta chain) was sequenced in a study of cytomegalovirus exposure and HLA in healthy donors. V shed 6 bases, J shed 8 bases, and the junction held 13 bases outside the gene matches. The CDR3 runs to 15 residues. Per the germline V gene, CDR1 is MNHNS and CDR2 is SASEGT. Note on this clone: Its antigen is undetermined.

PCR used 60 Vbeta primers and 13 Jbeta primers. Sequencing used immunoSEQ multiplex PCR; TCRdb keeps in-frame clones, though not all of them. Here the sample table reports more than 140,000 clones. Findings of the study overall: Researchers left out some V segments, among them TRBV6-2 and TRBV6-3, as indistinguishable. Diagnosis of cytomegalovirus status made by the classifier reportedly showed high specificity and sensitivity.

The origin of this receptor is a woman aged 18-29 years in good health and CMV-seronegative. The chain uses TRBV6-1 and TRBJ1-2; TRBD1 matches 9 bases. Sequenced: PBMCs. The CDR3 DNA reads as TGTGCCAGCAGGGGGACAGGGACCTTCTTGGGGGGCTACACCTTC. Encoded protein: CASRGTGTFLGGYTF.